This record concerns one T cell receptor (beta chain) sequence. These data come from a study of blood T cell repertoires in COVID-19. Sequencing was performed with immunoSEQ multiplex PCR; in TCRdb, only in-frame clones are kept and a portion is missing. The data hold over 100,000 clones, with approximately 80% observed a single time. Trimming took off 3 bases at V and 0 bases at J, with 15 bases between the two ends. CDR3 length equals 16 residues. Germline V lookup: CDR1 SGHKS, CDR2 YYEKEE (reference sequence). This chain links TRBV5-5 with TRBJ1-2, with D tentatively TRBD1 (6 bases). The TCR sequence derives from a woman aged 60 to 75 with acute or convalescent COVID-19. The source material was peripheral blood. CDR3 sequence (DNA): TGTGCCAGCAGCTACTCACAGGGTGAGGCTAACTATGGCTACACCTTC. It codes for CASSYSQGEANYGYTF. The full variable domain, completed using reference TRBV5-5 and TRBJ1-2, is DAGVTQSPTHLIKTRGQQVTLRCSPISGHKSVSWYQQVLGQGPQFIFQYYEKEERGRGNFPDRFSARQFPNYSSELNVNALLLGDSALYLCASSYSQGEANYGYTFGSGTRLTVV.